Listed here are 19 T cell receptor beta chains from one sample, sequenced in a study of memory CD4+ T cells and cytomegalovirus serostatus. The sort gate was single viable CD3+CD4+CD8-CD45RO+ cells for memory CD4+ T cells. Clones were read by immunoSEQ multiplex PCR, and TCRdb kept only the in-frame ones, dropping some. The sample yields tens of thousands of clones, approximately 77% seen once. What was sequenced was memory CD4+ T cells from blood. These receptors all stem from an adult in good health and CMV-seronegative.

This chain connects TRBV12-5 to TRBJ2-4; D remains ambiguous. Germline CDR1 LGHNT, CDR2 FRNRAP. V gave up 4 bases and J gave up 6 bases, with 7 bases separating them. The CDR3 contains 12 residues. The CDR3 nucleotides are TGTGCTAGTGGTTCTGACGGAAACATTCAGTACTTC. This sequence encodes CASGSDGNIQYF.

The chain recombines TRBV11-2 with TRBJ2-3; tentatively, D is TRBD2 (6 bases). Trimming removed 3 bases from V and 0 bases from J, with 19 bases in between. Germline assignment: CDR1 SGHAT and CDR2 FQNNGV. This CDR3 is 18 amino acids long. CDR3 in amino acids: CASSFYSVGGTSTDTQYF. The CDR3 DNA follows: TGTGCCAGCAGCTTTTACTCGGTGGGGGGAACTAGCACAGATACGCAGTATTTT.

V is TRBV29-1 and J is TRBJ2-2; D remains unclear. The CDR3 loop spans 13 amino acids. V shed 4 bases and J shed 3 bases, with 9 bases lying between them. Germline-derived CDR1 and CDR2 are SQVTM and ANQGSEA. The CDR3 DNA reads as TGCAGCGTTGCACCCGACTACACCGGGGAGCTGTTTTTT. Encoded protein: CSVAPDYTGELFF.

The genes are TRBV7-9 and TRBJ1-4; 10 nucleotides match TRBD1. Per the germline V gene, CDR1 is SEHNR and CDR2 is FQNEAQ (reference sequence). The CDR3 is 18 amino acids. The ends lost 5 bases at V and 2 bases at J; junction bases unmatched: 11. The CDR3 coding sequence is TGTGCCAGCAGCATGACAGGGGGCTGGGGTATTACTAATGAAAAACTGTTTTTT. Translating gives CASSMTGGWGITNEKLFF.

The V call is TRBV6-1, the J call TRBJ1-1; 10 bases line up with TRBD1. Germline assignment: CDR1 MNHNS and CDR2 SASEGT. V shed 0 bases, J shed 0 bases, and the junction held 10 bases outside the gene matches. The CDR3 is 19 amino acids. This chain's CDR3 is CASSEARGDRGLMNTEAFF. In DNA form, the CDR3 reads TGTGCCAGCAGTGAAGCGCGAGGGGACAGGGGACTAATGAACACTGAAGCTTTCTTT.

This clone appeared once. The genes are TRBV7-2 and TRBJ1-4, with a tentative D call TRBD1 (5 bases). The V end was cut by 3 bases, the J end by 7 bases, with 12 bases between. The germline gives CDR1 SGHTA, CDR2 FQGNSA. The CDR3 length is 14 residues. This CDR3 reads CASSFLGQAEKLFF. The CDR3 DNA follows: TGTGCCAGCAGCTTCCTCGGACAAGCTGAAAAACTGTTTTTT.

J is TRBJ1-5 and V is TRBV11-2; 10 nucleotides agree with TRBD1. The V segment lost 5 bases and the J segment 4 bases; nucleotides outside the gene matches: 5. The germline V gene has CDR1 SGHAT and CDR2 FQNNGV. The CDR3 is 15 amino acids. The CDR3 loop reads CASSGGTGENQPQHF. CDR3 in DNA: TGTGCCAGCAGCGGGGGGACAGGGGAAAATCAGCCCCAGCATTTT.

Written as DNA, the CDR3 is TGCGCCAGCAGCTTGACGGAACTAGCGGGAGCCTACAATGAGCAGTTCTTC. Residues: CASSLTELAGAYNEQFF. V usage is TRBV5-1 and J usage is TRBJ2-1; 11 positions match TRBD2. The CDR3 totals 17 residues. Germline assignment: CDR1 SGHRS and CDR2 YFSETQ. The ends lost 1 base at V and 2 bases at J; junction bases unmatched: 5.

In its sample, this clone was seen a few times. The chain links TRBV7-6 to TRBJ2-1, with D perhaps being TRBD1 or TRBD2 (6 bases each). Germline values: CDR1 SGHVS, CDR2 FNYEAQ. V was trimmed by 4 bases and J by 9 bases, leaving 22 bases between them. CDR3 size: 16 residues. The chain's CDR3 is CASSSLGRGTPTEQFF. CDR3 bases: TGTGCCAGCAGCTCCTTAGGTCGGGGGACACCGACTGAGCAGTTCTTC.

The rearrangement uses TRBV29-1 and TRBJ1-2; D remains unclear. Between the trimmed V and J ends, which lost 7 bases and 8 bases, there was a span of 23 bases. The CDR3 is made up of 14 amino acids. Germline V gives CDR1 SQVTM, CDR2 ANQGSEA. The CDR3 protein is CSASVLVGLGGYTF. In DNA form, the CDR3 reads TGCAGCGCCAGTGTTTTGGTGGGCTTGGGAGGCTACACCTTC. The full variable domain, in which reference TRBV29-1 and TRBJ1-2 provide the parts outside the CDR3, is SAVISQKPSRDICQRGTSLTIQCQVDSQVTMMFWYRQQPGQSLTLIATANQGSEATYESGFVIDKFPISRPNLTFSTLTVSNMSPEDSSIYLCSASVLVGLGGYTFGSGTRLTVV.

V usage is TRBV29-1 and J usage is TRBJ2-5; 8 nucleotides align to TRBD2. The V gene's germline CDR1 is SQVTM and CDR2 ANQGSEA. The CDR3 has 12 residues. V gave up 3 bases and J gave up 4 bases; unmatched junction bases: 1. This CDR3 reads CSVEAGGETQYF. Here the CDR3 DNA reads TGCAGCGTTGAGGCGGGAGGAGAGACCCAGTACTTC.

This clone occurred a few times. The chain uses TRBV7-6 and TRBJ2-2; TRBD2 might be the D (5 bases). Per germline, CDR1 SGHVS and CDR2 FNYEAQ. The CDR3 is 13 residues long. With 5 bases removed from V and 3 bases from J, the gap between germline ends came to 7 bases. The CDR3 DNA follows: TGTGCCAGCAGCCTGGGAGACACCGGGGAGCTGTTTTTT. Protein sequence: CASSLGDTGELFF.

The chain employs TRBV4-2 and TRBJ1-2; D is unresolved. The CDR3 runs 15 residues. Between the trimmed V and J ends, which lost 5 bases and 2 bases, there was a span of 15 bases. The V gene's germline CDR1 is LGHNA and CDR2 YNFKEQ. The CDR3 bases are TGTGCCAGCAGCACCCCGGCTGTGCAGAACTATGGCTACACCTTC. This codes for CASSTPAVQNYGYTF.

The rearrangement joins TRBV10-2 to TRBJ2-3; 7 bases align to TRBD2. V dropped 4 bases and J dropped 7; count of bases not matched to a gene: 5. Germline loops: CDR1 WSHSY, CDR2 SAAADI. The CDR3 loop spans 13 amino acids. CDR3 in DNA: TGCGCCAGCAGTGGACTAGCAATGTATACGCAGTATTTT. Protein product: CASSGLAMYTQYF.

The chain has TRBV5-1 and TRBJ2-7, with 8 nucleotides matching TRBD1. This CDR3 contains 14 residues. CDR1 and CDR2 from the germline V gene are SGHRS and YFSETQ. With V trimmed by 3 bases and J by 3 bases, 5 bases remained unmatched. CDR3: CASSYRTGNYEQYF. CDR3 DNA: TGCGCCAGCAGCTACCGGACAGGGAACTACGAGCAGTACTTC.

In nucleotides, the CDR3 is TGCGCCAGCAGCGAGGGACTAGCGGGAGTCAATGAGCAGTTCTTC. Protein product: CASSEGLAGVNEQFF. The chain employs TRBV5-1 and TRBJ2-1; 14 bases line up with TRBD2. Germline CDR1 reads SGHRS; CDR2 reads YFSETQ. This CDR3 spans 15 amino acids. The trim removed 4 bases at V and 6 bases at J, leaving 3 bases unmatched. Drawing the rest from reference TRBV5-1 and TRBJ2-1, the complete variable domain is KAGVTQTPRYLIKTRGQQVTLSCSPISGHRSVSWYQQTPGQGLQFLFEYFSETQRNKGNFPGRFSGRQFSNSRSEMNVSTLELGDSALYLCASSEGLAGVNEQFFGPGTRLTVL.

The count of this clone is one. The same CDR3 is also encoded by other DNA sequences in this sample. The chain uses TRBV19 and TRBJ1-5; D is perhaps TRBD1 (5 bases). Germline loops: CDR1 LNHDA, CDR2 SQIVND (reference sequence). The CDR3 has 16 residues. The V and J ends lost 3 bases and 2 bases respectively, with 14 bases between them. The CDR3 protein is CASSIWGGEGNQPQHF. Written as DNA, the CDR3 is TGTGCCAGTAGTATTTGGGGGGGAGAGGGCAATCAGCCCCAGCATTTT. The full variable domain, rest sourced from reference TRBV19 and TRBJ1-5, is DGGITQSPKYLFRKEGQNVTLSCEQNLNHDAMYWYRQDPGQGLRLIYYSQIVNDFQKGDIAEGYSVSREKKESFPLTVTSAQKNPTAFYLCASSIWGGEGNQPQHFGDGTRLSIL.

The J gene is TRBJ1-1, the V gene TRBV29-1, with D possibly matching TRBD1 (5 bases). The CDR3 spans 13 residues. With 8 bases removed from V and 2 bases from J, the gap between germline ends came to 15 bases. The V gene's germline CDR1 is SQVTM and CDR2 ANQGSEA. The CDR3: CSTSGGSNTEAFF. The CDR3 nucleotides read TGCAGCACAAGTGGGGGTTCTAACACTGAAGCTTTCTTT.

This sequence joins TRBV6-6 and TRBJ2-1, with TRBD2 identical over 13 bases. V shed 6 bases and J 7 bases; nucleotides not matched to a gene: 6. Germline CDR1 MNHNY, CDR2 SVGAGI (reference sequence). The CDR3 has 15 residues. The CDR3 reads CASRAPGLAGNEQFF. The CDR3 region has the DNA TGTGCCAGCAGGGCCCCGGGACTAGCGGGAAATGAGCAGTTCTTC.